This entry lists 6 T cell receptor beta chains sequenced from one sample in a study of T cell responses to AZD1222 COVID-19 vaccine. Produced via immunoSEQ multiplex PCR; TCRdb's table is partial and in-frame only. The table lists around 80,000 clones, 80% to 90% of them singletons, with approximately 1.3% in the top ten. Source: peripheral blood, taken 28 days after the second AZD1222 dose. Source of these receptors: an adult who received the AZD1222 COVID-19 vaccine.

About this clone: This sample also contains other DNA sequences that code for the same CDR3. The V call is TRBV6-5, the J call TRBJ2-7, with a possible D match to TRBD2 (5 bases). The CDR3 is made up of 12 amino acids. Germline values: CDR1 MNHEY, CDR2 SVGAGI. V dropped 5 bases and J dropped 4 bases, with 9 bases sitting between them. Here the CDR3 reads CASSPRGYEQYF. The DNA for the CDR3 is TGTGCCAGCAGTCCCCGGGGTTACGAGCAGTACTTC.

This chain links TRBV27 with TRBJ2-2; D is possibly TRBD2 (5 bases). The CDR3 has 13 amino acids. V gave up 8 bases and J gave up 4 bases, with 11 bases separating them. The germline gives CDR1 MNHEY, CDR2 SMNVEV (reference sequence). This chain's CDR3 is CASLQDFTGELFF. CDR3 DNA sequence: TGTGCCAGCCTTCAGGACTTCACCGGGGAGCTGTTTTTT.

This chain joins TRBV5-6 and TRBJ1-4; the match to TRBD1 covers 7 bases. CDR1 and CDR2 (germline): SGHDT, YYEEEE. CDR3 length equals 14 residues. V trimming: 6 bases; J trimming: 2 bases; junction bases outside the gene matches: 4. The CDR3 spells CASTPDRTNEKLFF. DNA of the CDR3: TGTGCCAGCACCCCGGACAGGACTAATGAAAAACTGTTTTTT. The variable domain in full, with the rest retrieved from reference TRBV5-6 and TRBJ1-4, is DAGVTQSPTHLIKTRGQQVTLRCSPKSGHDTVSWYQQALGQGPQFIFQYYEEEERQRGNFPDRFSGHQFPNYSSELNVNALLLGDSALYLCASTPDRTNEKLFFGSGTQLSVL.

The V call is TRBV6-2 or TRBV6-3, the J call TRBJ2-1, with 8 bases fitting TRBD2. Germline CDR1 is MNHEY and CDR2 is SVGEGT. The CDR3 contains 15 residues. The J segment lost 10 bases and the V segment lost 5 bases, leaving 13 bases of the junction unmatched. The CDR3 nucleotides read TGTGCCAGCAGTCCGTTGGGGCGGGAGGTCGGCGAGCAGTTCTTC. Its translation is CASSPLGREVGEQFF.

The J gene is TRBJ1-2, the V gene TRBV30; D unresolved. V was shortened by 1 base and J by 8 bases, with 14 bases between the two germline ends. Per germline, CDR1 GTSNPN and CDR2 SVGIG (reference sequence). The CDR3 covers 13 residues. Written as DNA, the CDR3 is TGTGCCTGGAGTGATAGGACCCGATACGGCTACACCTTC. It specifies CAWSDRTRYGYTF.

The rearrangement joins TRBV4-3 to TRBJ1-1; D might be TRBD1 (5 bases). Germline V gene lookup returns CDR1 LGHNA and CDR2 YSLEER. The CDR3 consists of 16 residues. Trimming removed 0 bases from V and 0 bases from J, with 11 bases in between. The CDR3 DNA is TGCGCCAGCAGCCAAGATTGGGACGGAATGAACACTGAAGCTTTCTTT. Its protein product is CASSQDWDGMNTEAFF.